Listed here are 19 T cell receptor beta chains from one sample, sequenced in a study of the immune and genomic landscape of osteosarcoma. Poor-prognosis osteosarcoma patients supplied post-treatment primary, local recurrence and metastasis tumor specimens. Sequencing was performed with immunoSEQ multiplex PCR; in TCRdb, only in-frame clones are kept and a portion is missing. The sample consists of more than 8,000 clones, approximately 64% of them appearing once. Sequencing was performed on osteosarcoma tumor tissue from the lung. Receptors were obtained from a human donor with osteosarcoma.

J is TRBJ2-7 and V is TRBV30; D unresolved. V shed 2 bases and J shed 3 bases, with 23 bases lying between them. Germline V gene sequence: CDR1 GTSNPN, CDR2 SVGIG (reference sequence). The CDR3 consists of 17 residues. In nucleotides, the CDR3 is TGTGCCTGGAGTTCGACACTCCAGTGGGGAAGGGACTACGAGCAGTACTTC. It yields the protein CAWSSTLQWGRDYEQYF. The full variable domain, in which reference TRBV30 and TRBJ2-7 provide the parts outside the CDR3, is SQTIHQWPATLVQPVGSPLSLECTVEGTSNPNLYWYRQAAGRGLQLLFYSVGIGQISSEVPQNLSASRPQDRQFILSSKKLLLSDSGFYLCAWSSTLQWGRDYEQYFGPGTRLTVT.

The genes are TRBV30 and TRBJ2-1; D remains unclear. Germline V gene sequence: CDR1 GTSNPN, CDR2 SVGIG (reference sequence). The CDR3 is 13 amino acids. Trimming removed 5 bases at V and 0 bases at J, with 8 bases between. CDR3 protein: CAWSGSSYNEQFF. For the CDR3, the DNA is TGTGCCTGGTCGGGTAGCTCCTACAATGAGCAGTTCTTC. The whole variable domain, filled in from reference TRBV30 and TRBJ2-1, reads SQTIHQWPATLVQPVGSPLSLECTVEGTSNPNLYWYRQAAGRGLQLLFYSVGIGQISSEVPQNLSASRPQDRQFILSSKKLLLSDSGFYLCAWSGSSYNEQFFGPGTRLTVL.

The chain carries TRBV4-1 and TRBJ2-7; a possible D gene is TRBD2 (6 bases). The CDR3 spans 14 residues. V was trimmed by 5 bases and J by 1 base, leaving 12 bases between them. The germline V gene has CDR1 MGHRA and CDR2 YSYEKL. DNA of the CDR3: TGCGCCAGCAGCACCGGGAGCAGGTCCTACGAGCAGTACTTC. It encodes CASSTGSRSYEQYF.

This clone was counted a single time. V and J are TRBV27 and TRBJ2-4, with D possibly matching TRBD1 (5 bases). V was pared by 5 bases and J by 0 bases, with 17 bases between. The CDR3 spans 17 residues. CDR1 MNHEY and CDR2 SMNVEV come from the germline V gene (reference sequence). The CDR3 loop reads CASSRHRSTVAKNIQYF. DNA of the CDR3: TGTGCCAGCAGTAGACACAGGTCGACTGTAGCCAAAAACATTCAGTACTTC.

The chain is built from TRBV29-1 and TRBJ2-1; 7 bases match TRBD2. The CDR3 has 12 amino acids. Per germline, CDR1 SQVTM and CDR2 ANQGSEA. J gave up 7 bases and V 4 bases, and 4 bases lay outside the gene matches. CDR3 DNA sequence: TGCAGCGTTGGGGGCGGGAGTAATGAGCAGTTCTTC. Amino acid sequence: CSVGGGSNEQFF.

J is TRBJ2-3 and V is TRBV6-5; D is possibly TRBD2 (6 bases). With 2 bases removed from V and 4 bases from J, the gap between germline ends came to 10 bases. This CDR3 spans 14 amino acids. Germline CDR1 MNHEY, CDR2 SVGAGI. In nucleotides, the CDR3 is TGTGCCAGCAGTTACGCAGGAGGGCCAGATACGCAGTATTTT. As protein: CASSYAGGPDTQYF.

This sequence joins TRBV28 and TRBJ2-7, with a possible D match to TRBD1 (6 bases). CDR1 is MDHEN, CDR2 SYDVKM, per germline. With 6 bases removed from V and 4 bases from J, the gap between germline ends came to 16 bases. The CDR3 is 14 amino acids. The chain's CDR3 is CASRPPGERYEQYF. CDR3 nucleotide sequence: TGTGCCAGCAGACCCCCAGGGGAGCGGTACGAGCAGTACTTC.

The J gene is TRBJ1-6, the V gene TRBV2; weak D call: TRBD1 (6 bases). Trimming took 3 bases from V and 11 from J, leaving 17 bases between them. Germline CDR1 is SNHLY and CDR2 is FYNNEI. This CDR3 has 15 amino acids. The DNA for the CDR3 is TGTGCCAGCAGTGAGGACAGCTCTAAGGAGGCACCCCTCCACTTT. Translation: CASSEDSSKEAPLHF. Supplemented by reference TRBV2 and TRBJ1-6, the full variable domain reads EPEVTQTPSHQVTQMGQEVILRCVPISNHLYFYWYRQILGQKVEFLVSFYNNEISEKSEIFDDQFSVERPDGSNFTLKIRSTKLEDSAMYFCASSEDSSKEAPLHFGNGTRLTVT.

The CDR3 DNA sequence: TGTGCCAGCAGTGGGACTAGCGGCACAGATACGCAGTATTTT. It yields the protein CASSGTSGTDTQYF. V and J are TRBV6-4 and TRBJ2-3; TRBD2 aligns across 9 bases. This CDR3 is built from 14 residues. Losses at the gene ends were 4 bases for V and 1 base for J; bases not matched to a gene: 0. Germline CDR1 is MRHNA and CDR2 is SNTAGT.

The rearrangement links TRBV5-1 to TRBJ2-5, with 10 nucleotides matching TRBD2. CDR3 length: 17 residues. With 2 bases clipped from V and 1 base from J, the junction kept 8 bases outside the gene matches. CDR1 SGHRS and CDR2 YFSETQ come from the germline V gene. CDR3 region: CASSLGPSGSSQETQYF. CDR3 DNA sequence: TGCGCCAGCAGCTTAGGCCCTAGCGGGAGCAGCCAAGAGACCCAGTACTTC.

There are a few counts of this clone. The chain recombines TRBV21-1 with TRBJ2-7; TRBD2, the table's D call, was not compared with the DNA. TRBV21-1 is a listed pseudogene. This CDR3 is 21 amino acids long. CDR3 sequence: CASSKSALTRGNNLRAYEQYF. The DNA for the CDR3 is TGTGCCAGCAGCAAATCTGCCCTAACAAGAGGGAATAATTTGAGGGCTTACGAGCAGTACTTC.

The rearrangement links TRBV28 to TRBJ1-3; the match to TRBD1 covers 9 bases. V shed 4 bases, J shed 0 bases, and the junction held 10 bases outside the gene matches. The germline CDR1 and CDR2 sequences are MDHEN and SYDVKM. The CDR3 is 18 amino acids. Here the CDR3 DNA reads TGTGCCAGCAGTTCTCCCGGGACAGGGCCCTTCTCTGGAAACACCATATATTTT. Its protein product is CASSSPGTGPFSGNTIYF.

The genes are TRBV10-1 and TRBJ2-1; possibly TRBD2 for D (6 bases). Germline V CDR1 and CDR2: WNHNN, SYGVQD (reference sequence). V shed 0 bases and J shed 8 bases, with 17 bases lying between them. There are 16 residues in the CDR3. CDR3: CASSESNGWRGHEQFF. The CDR3 region has the DNA TGCGCCAGCAGTGAGTCGAATGGGTGGCGGGGCCATGAGCAGTTCTTC.

The chain employs TRBV28 and TRBJ2-5; 8 bases are a match to TRBD2. This CDR3 has 16 residues. Germline lookup yields CDR1 MDHEN and CDR2 SYDVKM. Trimming cost V 4 bases and J 5 bases; bases outside gene matches: 12. CDR3 DNA sequence: TGTGCCAGCAGTTCCACCTGGACTAGCATCTCGGAGACCCAGTACTTC. The encoded protein is CASSSTWTSISETQYF. Filled out from reference TRBV28 and TRBJ2-5, the complete variable domain reads DVKVTQSSRYLVKRTGEKVFLECVQDMDHENMFWYRQDPGLGLRLIYFSYDVKMKEKGDIPEGYSVSREKKERFSLILESASTNQTSMYLCASSSTWTSISETQYFGPGTRLLVL.

This CDR3 is CASSLVGQNTEAFF. CDR3 in DNA: TGCGCCAGCAGCTTGGTGGGGCAGAACACTGAAGCTTTCTTT. The chain has TRBV5-1 and TRBJ1-1; tentative D call: TRBD1 (5 bases). CDR1 and CDR2 from the germline V gene are SGHRS and YFSETQ. V lost 0 bases, J lost 1 base, and 7 bases lay in between. CDR3 length equals 14 residues.

This chain uses TRBV11-2 with TRBJ1-1; D is possibly TRBD1 (5 bases). The CDR3 totals 15 residues. Germline CDR1 SGHAT, CDR2 FQNNGV. Deletions cut 0 bases from V and 2 bases from J, with 10 bases between. CDR3 residues: CASSLDHQGNTEAFF. The CDR3 DNA reads TGTGCCAGCAGCTTAGATCATCAGGGCAACACTGAAGCTTTCTTT.

This chain connects TRBV5-1 to TRBJ2-1; 10 bases line up with TRBD2. The junction had 3 bases not matched to a gene; V was cut back by 0 bases and J by 3 bases. The germline CDR1 and CDR2 sequences are SGHRS and YFSETQ. The CDR3 covers 16 residues. The CDR3 DNA reads TGCGCCAGCAGCTTGGCTACTAGCGGGAACTACAATGAGCAGTTCTTC. Encoded protein: CASSLATSGNYNEQFF.

This clone was seen once. V gene TRBV23-1 combines with J gene TRBJ2-1, with D possibly TRBD1 on 6 matching bases. TRBV23-1 carries the ORF label, with uncertain function. The CDR3 has 13 amino acids. Trimming cost V 6 bases and J 5 bases, with 11 bases left between them. The CDR3 DNA reads as TGCGCCAGCAGGCGGACAGACAACAATGAGCAGTTCTTC. Protein product: CASRRTDNNEQFF.

This clone occurred once. The rearrangement joins TRBV6-1 to TRBJ2-3; D possibly corresponds to TRBD1 (5 bases). Germline-derived CDR1 and CDR2 are MNHNS and SASEGT. Trimming removed 7 bases at V and 3 bases at J, with 11 bases between. The CDR3 contains 13 residues. The CDR3 loop reads CASMRRGTDTQYF. The CDR3, as DNA: TGTGCCAGCATGAGAAGGGGTACAGATACGCAGTATTTT.